These T cell receptor beta chains were read from a single sample in a study of blood T cells in healthy people across ages. TCRdb re-called the 5' RACE reads with MiXCR, one entry per CDR3 protein. The data contain 550,000 to 650,000 distinct CDR3 sequences, 25% to 30% of them singletons. The specimen was blood. The source of these receptors is an elderly woman in good health. CDR3s include the opening cysteine and the closing phenylalanine or tryptophan. A D gene is named only where the DNA matches it firmly. Clone size is stated in some rows and not others, as once, few, many or a class when expanded.

>TRBV30|TRBJ1-2|-|-
TGTGCCTGGGGCCCCGCTAGGTATGGCTACACCTTC
CAWGPARYGYTF
>TRBV12-3/TRBV12-4|TRBJ2-2|-|-
TGTGCCAGCAGTTTGTCCGGGGGGCCCACCACCGGGGAGCTGTTTTTT
CASSLSGGPTTGELFF
>TRBV20-1|TRBJ2-7|many|-
TGCAGCGCTCTCCGGGACTTCTACGAGCAGTACTTC
CSALRDFYEQYF
>TRBV30|TRBJ2-1|many|-
TGTGCCTGGAGTGTACAACCGAATGAGCAGTTCTTC
CAWSVQPNEQFF
>TRBV4-1|TRBJ2-2|-|-
TGCGCCAGCAGCCCTTTGACCTCAGGGAACGGGGAGCTGTTTTTT
CASSPLTSGNGELFF
>TRBV20-1|TRBJ2-1|many|-
TGCAGTGCTTATCCTTTGGGACGGAGCTCCTACAATGAGCAGTTCTTC
CSAYPLGRSSYNEQFF
>TRBV5-1|TRBJ1-1|-|-
TGCGCCAGCAGCTTGGCCGAGGGGGCTGAAGCTTTCTTT
CASSLAEGAEAFF
>TRBV28|TRBJ1-2|-|-
TGTGCCAGCAGTTTCGCGAGACACTATGGCTACACCTTC
CASSFARHYGYTF
>TRBV4-2|TRBJ2-1|-|-
TGTGCCAGCAGCCAAGATGGAGGTGGGACCTACAATGAGCAGTTCTTC
CASSQDGGGTYNEQFF
>TRBV6-5|TRBJ2-7|many|-
TGTGCCAGCAGTTACTCGACAAGGGGCCCCTACGAGCAGTACTTC
CASSYSTRGPYEQYF
>TRBV11-1|TRBJ1-4|many|-
TGTGCCAGCAGCCGCGAAGGGGGAGCGAGGACTAATGAAAAACTGTTTTTT
CASSREGGARTNEKLFF
>TRBV20-1|TRBJ2-3|-|-
TGCAGTGCTAGACCCGGGGCTCGGGATACGCAGTATTTT
CSARPGARDTQYF
>TRBV3-1|TRBJ1-2|-|-
TGTGCCAGCTCCAAGGGGGGGGCGAGTGGCTACACCTTC
CASSKGGASGYTF
>TRBV7-9|TRBJ1-2|many|-
TGTGCCAGCAGCGCCGGGGACGGTGGCTACACCTTC
CASSAGDGGYTF
>TRBV12-3/TRBV12-4|TRBJ2-3|once|-
TGTGCCAGCACGCAGTTGAGCGCAGATACGCAGTATTTT
CASTQLSADTQYF
>TRBV9|TRBJ1-2|many|-
TGTGCCAGCAGCGTAGGCCGGATGGGCTACACCTTC
CASSVGRMGYTF
>TRBV7-9|TRBJ2-7|many|TRBD2
TGTGCCAGCAGCTTAGCATCGCTAGCGGGGACCTCCGAGCAGTACTTC
CASSLASLAGTSEQYF
>TRBV5-6|TRBJ2-1|few|-
TGTGCCAGCAGCTTGTCCCCGGGGGGCGGGGATGAGCAGTTCTTC
CASSLSPGGGDEQFF
>TRBV7-2|TRBJ1-2|-|-
TGTGCCAGCAGCTTAGAGGGTGAGGGCCTGAACTATGGCTACACCTTC
CASSLEGEGLNYGYTF
>TRBV9|TRBJ2-1|many|TRBD1
TGTGCCAGCAGCCGGGACAGGGTGTTAGGTGAGCAGTTCTTC
CASSRDRVLGEQFF
>TRBV20-1|TRBJ1-2|many|-
TGCAGTGCATGGGAGTCGGGGGACTATGGCTACACCTTC
CSAWESGDYGYTF
>TRBV20-1|TRBJ2-3|many|-
TGCAGTGCTATGTTACAACCAGATACGCAGTATTTT
CSAMLQPDTQYF
>TRBV20-1|TRBJ2-7|many|-
TGCAGTGCTAGAGTGCCTCAAGTTTACGAGCAGTACTTC
CSARVPQVYEQYF
>TRBV20-1|TRBJ1-6|many|-
TGCAGTGCTAGAGATCCGGGACGGTCCTATAATTCACCCCTCCACTTT
CSARDPGRSYNSPLHF
>TRBV6-1|TRBJ2-7|many|-
TGTGCCAGCAGGGGGCAAGCGGCAAGCTCCTACGAGCAGTACTTC
CASRGQAASSYEQYF
>TRBV14|TRBJ2-5|many|TRBD1
TGTGCCAGCACCCCAGGGGACAGGCCATCAGAGACCCAGTACTTC
CASTPGDRPSETQYF
>TRBV20-1|TRBJ2-7|many|TRBD2
TGCAGTGCTGCCTCCGGGACTAGCGGACCCTACGAGCAGTACTTC
CSAASGTSGPYEQYF
>TRBV20-1|TRBJ2-6|few|-
TGCAGTGCTCTGACTCCTCCTAGGGCCAACGTCCTGACTTTC
CSALTPPRANVLTF
>TRBV28|TRBJ1-5|-|-
TGTGCCAGCAGATCCTGGGATCAGCCCCAGCATTTT
CASRSWDQPQHF
>TRBV29-1|TRBJ1-2|few|-
TGCAGCGTTGGGACCGACCGCGGCTACACCTTC
CSVGTDRGYTF
>TRBV5-1|TRBJ2-3|few|-
TGCGCCAGCAGCTTGGCGGGGGCGGGGACGGATACGCAGTATTTT
CASSLAGAGTDTQYF
>TRBV4-3|TRBJ2-5|many|-
TGCGCCAGCTCCTCGGGCAGGGAAGAGACCCAGTACTTC
CASSSGREETQYF
>TRBV2|TRBJ2-4|many|-
TGTGCCAGCAGCGCTAAAACTAGGTCGGGAAACATTCAGTACTTC
CASSAKTRSGNIQYF
>TRBV30|TRBJ1-5|many|-
TGTGCCTGGAGTACAGGGATGGGCCAGCCCCAGCATTTT
CAWSTGMGQPQHF
>TRBV28|TRBJ1-2|many|TRBD1
TGTGCCAGCAGCCGACAGGGACGGTTCCTATATGGCTACACCTTC
CASSRQGRFLYGYTF
>TRBV28|TRBJ1-4|-|TRBD1
TGTGCCAGCAGGAAACAGGGGGTTGAAAAACTGTTTTTT
CASRKQGVEKLFF
>TRBV25-1|TRBJ1-6|-|-
TGTGCCAGCAGTGAGTGGGACTCCTATAATTCACCCCTCCACTTT
CASSEWDSYNSPLHF
>TRBV20-1|TRBJ2-7|-|-
TGCAGTGCTCTCCCGGGACCCCGAAGATACGAGCAGTACTTC
CSALPGPRRYEQYF
>TRBV5-1|TRBJ2-5|-|TRBD1
TGCGCCAGCAGTCCAACCGGGACAGGGTCGGCCTGGGAGACCCAGTACTTC
CASSPTGTGSAWETQYF
>TRBV27|TRBJ2-5|many|-
TGTGCCAGCAGTCGACGAGCCCGTCTCAGGGGGACCCCGGGGGAAGAGACCCAGTACTTC
CASSRRARLRGTPGEETQYF